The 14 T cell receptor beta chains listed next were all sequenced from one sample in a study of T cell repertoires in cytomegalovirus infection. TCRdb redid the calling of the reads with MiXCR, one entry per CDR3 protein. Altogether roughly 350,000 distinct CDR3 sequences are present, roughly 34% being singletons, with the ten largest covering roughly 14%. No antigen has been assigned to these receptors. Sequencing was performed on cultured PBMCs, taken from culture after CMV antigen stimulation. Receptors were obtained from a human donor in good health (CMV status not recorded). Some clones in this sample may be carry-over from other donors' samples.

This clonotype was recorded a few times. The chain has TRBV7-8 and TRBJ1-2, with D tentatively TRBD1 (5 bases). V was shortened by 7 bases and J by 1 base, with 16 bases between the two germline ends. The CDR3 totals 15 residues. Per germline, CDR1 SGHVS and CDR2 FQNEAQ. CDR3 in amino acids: CASTPTWGSNYGYTF. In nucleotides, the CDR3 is TGTGCCAGCACTCCGACGTGGGGCAGTAACTATGGCTACACCTTC. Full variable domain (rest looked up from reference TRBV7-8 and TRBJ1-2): GAGVSQSPRYKVAKRGQDVALRCDPISGHVSLFWYQQALGQGPEFLTYFQNEAQLDKSGLPSDRFFAERPEGSVSTLKIQRTQQEDSAVYLCASTPTWGSNYGYTFGSGTRLTVV.

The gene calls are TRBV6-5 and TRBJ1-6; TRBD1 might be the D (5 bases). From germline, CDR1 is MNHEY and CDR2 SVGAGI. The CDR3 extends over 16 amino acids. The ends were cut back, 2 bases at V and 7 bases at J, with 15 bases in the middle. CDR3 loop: CASSYGGGVGNSPLHF. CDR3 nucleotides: TGTGCCAGCAGTTACGGGGGAGGAGTGGGAAATTCACCCCTCCACTTT.

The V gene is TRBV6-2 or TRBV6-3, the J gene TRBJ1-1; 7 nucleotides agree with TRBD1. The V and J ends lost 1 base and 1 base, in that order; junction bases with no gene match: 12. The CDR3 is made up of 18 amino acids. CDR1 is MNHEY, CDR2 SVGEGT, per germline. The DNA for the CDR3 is TGTGCCAGCAGTTACTTAAATATGCCGGGACAGAGGAACACTGAAGCTTTCTTT. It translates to CASSYLNMPGQRNTEAFF.

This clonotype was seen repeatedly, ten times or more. The DNA of the CDR3 is TGTGCCAGCAGCGTAGGGGGGAGGAACACCGGGGAGCTGTTTTTT. Amino acids: CASSVGGRNTGELFF. V usage is TRBV9 and J usage is TRBJ2-2; D tentatively fits TRBD1 or TRBD2 (5 bases each). CDR1 and CDR2 from the germline V gene are SGDLS and YYNGEE. The germline V and J ends were trimmed by 0 bases and 1 base, with 7 bases remaining between them. CDR3 length: 15 amino acids.

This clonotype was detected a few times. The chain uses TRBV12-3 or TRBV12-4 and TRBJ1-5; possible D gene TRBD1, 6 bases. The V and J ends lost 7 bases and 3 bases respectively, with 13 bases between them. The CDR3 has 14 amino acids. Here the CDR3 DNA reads TGTGCCAGCACCCCACAGGGCGCCAATCAGCCCCAGCATTTT. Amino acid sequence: CASTPQGANQPQHF.

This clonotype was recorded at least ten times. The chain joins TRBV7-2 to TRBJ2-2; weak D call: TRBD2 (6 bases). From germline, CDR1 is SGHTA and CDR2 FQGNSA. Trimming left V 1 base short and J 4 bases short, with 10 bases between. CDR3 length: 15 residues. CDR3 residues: CASSLGDFLTGELFF. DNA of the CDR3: TGTGCCAGCAGCTTAGGGGACTTCCTCACCGGGGAGCTGTTTTTT.

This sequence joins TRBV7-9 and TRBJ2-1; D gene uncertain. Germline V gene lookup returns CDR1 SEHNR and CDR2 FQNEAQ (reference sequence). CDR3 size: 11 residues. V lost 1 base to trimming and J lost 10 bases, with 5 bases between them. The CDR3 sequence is CASSLELEQFF. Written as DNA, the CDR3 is TGTGCCAGCAGCTTAGAATTGGAGCAGTTCTTC.

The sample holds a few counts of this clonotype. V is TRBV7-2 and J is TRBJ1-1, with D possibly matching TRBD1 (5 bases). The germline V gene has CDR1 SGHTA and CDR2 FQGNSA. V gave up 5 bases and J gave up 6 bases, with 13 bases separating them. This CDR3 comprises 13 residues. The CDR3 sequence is CASSRNRPAEAFF. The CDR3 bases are TGTGCCAGCAGCCGAAACAGGCCCGCTGAAGCTTTCTTT.

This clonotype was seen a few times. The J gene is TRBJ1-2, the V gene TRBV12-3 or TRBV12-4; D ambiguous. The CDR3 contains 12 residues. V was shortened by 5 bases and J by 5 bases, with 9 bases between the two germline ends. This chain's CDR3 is CASSRWVYGYTF. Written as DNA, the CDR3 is TGTGCCAGCAGTCGGTGGGTTTATGGCTACACCTTC.

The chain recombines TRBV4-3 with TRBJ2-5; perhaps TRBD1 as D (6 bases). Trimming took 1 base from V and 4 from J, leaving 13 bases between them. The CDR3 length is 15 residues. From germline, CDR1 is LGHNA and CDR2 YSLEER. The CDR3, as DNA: TGCGCCAGCAGCCAAGGCTCGAGACAGGCAGAGACCCAGTACTTC. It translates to CASSQGSRQAETQYF.

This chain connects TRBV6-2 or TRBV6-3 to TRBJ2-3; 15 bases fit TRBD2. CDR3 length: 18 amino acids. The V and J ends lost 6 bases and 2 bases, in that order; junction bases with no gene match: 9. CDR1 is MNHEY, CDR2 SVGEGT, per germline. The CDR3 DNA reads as TGTGCCAGCAGAAACGCCCGGACTAGCGGGAGGGCCACAGATACGCAGTATTTT. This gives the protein CASRNARTSGRATDTQYF.

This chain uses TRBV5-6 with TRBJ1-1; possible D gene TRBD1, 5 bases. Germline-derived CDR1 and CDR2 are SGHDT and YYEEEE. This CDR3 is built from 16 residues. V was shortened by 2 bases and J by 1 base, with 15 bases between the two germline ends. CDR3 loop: CASSLEAGTKNTEAFF. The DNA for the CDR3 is TGTGCCAGCAGCTTAGAGGCAGGGACGAAGAACACTGAAGCTTTCTTT.

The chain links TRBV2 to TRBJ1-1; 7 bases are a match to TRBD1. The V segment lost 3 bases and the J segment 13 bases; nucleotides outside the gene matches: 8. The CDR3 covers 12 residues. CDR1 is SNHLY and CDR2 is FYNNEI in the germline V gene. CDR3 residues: CASSETGKKVFF. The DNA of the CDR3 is TGTGCCAGCAGTGAGACAGGGAAAAAGGTTTTCTTT.

CDR3 amino acids: CASSLGSAPPGEQFF. CDR3 sequence (DNA): TGTGCCAGCAGTTTAGGGAGTGCACCCCCCGGTGAGCAGTTCTTC. J is TRBJ2-1 and V is TRBV28, with D possibly TRBD2 on 5 matching bases. CDR3 length equals 15 residues. V lost 2 bases and J 9 bases, leaving 17 bases between the germline ends. CDR1 MDHEN and CDR2 SYDVKM come from the germline V gene.